This TCR beta chain was captured by sequencing in a study of T cell responses to AZD1222 COVID-19 vaccine. Broader study findings: Spike was spanned by vaccine-associated CD4 TCRs, with dominance at 160-218 and 743-854.

TCRdb's table, derived via immunoSEQ multiplex PCR, lists solely in-frame clones and lacks some. The table lists more than 85,000 clones, 91% of them singletons. To note about this clone: What it binds is not known.

Unmatched junction bases numbered 3, after V lost 5 bases and J lost 0 bases. Germline V CDR1 and CDR2: SGHTA, FQGNSA. The CDR3 sequence is 14 residues long. The sequences come from peripheral blood, collected on day 0 of AZD1222 vaccination. This chain joins TRBV7-2 and TRBJ2-7, with 8 nucleotides matching TRBD2. The receptor comes from an adult in good health. The CDR3 bases are TGTGCCAGCAGCGCGGGGGGCAACTCCTACGAGCAGTACTTC. Translated, it gives CASSAGGNSYEQYF.